Listed here are 25 T cell receptor beta chains from one sample, sequenced in a study of blood T cells in healthy people across ages. Together with a sample-barcoded 5' primer, a J-beta primer mix was included in a second PCR lasting roughly 6 to 12 cycles. Each CDR3 protein is one row after TCRdb ran MiXCR on the 5' RACE reads. There are about 780,000 distinct CDR3 sequences in the sample; about a quarter occur only once, and under 3% lies in the top ten. The sample also formed part of further work on T cells of mothers and their children.

Specimen: blood. These receptors were obtained from a boy younger than 18 in good health.

This chain joins TRBV29-1 and TRBJ1-2; 7 nucleotides agree with TRBD1. V shed 7 bases, J shed 6 bases, and the junction held 11 bases outside the gene matches. The germline V gene encodes CDR1 SQVTM and CDR2 ANQGSEA. CDR3 length: 13 amino acids. DNA for the CDR3: TGCAGCGCCAGGTCAGGGGGAGGAAATGGCTACACCTTC. Its protein is CSARSGGGNGYTF.

The V and J genes are TRBV7-9 and TRBJ2-2; 8 bases agree with TRBD1. The length of the CDR3 is 15 residues. Germline assignment: CDR1 SEHNR and CDR2 FQNEAQ (reference sequence). V gave up 10 bases and J gave up 0 bases; unmatched junction bases: 7. The CDR3 is CATLTGVPNTGELFF. The CDR3 region has the DNA TGTGCCACCCTGACAGGGGTTCCGAACACCGGGGAGCTGTTTTTT.

The V and J genes are TRBV19 and TRBJ1-6; D is perhaps TRBD1 (6 bases). V dropped 10 bases and J dropped 7 bases, with 17 bases sitting between them. Germline loops: CDR1 LNHDA, CDR2 SQIVND (reference sequence). CDR3 length: 14 amino acids. CDR3 in amino acids: CAISQGQRNSPLHF. In DNA, the CDR3 is TGTGCCATCTCCCAGGGACAAAGAAATTCACCCCTCCACTTT. The variable domain in full, with the rest retrieved from reference TRBV19 and TRBJ1-6, is DGGITQSPKYLFRKEGQNVTLSCEQNLNHDAMYWYRQDPGQGLRLIYYSQIVNDFQKGDIAEGYSVSREKKESFPLTVTSAQKNPTAFYLCAISQGQRNSPLHFGNGTRLTVT.

The chain couples TRBV11-2 to TRBJ1-2; 8 bases line up with TRBD1. V lost 10 bases and J lost 5; bases outside the gene matches: 6. Germline V gives CDR1 SGHAT, CDR2 FQNNGV. CDR3 length: 12 residues. The CDR3 DNA reads as TGTGCCATCAGGACAGGGTCTTATGGCTACACCTTC. Its protein product is CAIRTGSYGYTF.

This clonotype was counted between two and nine times. The CDR3 DNA is TGTGCCTGGAGTGCCGCCGTGGAGGATGAAAAACTGTTTTTT. Translation: CAWSAAVEDEKLFF. The rearrangement uses TRBV30 and TRBJ1-4; D is unresolved. V dropped 1 base and J dropped 6 bases, with 12 bases sitting between them. The CDR3 runs 14 residues. The germline CDR1 and CDR2 sequences are GTSNPN and SVGIG (reference sequence). Full variable domain (remainder filled in from reference TRBV30 and TRBJ1-4): SQTIHQWPATLVQPVGSPLSLECTVEGTSNPNLYWYRQAAGRGLQLLFYSVGIGQISSEVPQNLSASRPQDRQFILSSKKLLLSDSGFYLCAWSAAVEDEKLFFGSGTQLSVL.

This clonotype occurred a few times. This chain connects TRBV2 to TRBJ1-1; D is unclear. V shed 3 bases and J shed 4 bases, with 15 bases lying between them. From germline, CDR1 is SNHLY and CDR2 FYNNEI. CDR3 length equals 15 residues. In DNA form, the CDR3 reads TGTGCCAGCAGTGAGGAGGTTCCGGGAGTCACTGAAGCTTTCTTT. It translates to CASSEEVPGVTEAFF.

This clonotype turned up a few times. J is TRBJ2-7 and V is TRBV6-6; D is undetermined. Germline V gene lookup returns CDR1 MNHNY and CDR2 SVGAGI (reference sequence). The CDR3 runs 14 residues. Trimming took 6 bases from V and 2 from J, leaving 14 bases between them. Here the CDR3 reads CASSHNTLPYEQYF. In DNA, the CDR3 is TGTGCCAGCAGCCACAATACTCTACCCTACGAGCAGTACTTC.

This clonotype showed up just a few times. The chain employs TRBV29-1 and TRBJ2-5; 11 positions agree with TRBD1. The end of the DNA aligns better with TRBJ2-1, so the J call may be wrong. The V gene's germline CDR1 is SQVTM and CDR2 ANQGSEA. The CDR3 spans 14 residues. In nucleotides, the CDR3 is TGCAGCGCACCTAGGACAGGGGGCTTCAATGAGCAGTTCTTC. Its translation is CSAPRTGGFNEQFF.

The table lists this clonotype with a few counts. V and J are TRBV6-5 and TRBJ2-7; D gene uncertain. V was clipped by 0 bases and J by 4 bases, with 7 bases between them. Germline CDR1 and CDR2: MNHEY and SVGAGI. The CDR3 loop spans 13 amino acids. As DNA, the CDR3 is TGTGCCAGCAGTTACTCGGTAAAGTACGAGCAGTACTTC. This sequence encodes CASSYSVKYEQYF.

There are a few counts of this clonotype. The rearrangement uses TRBV7-2 and TRBJ2-3, with D perhaps matching TRBD2 (5 bases). The CDR3 totals 15 residues. Germline CDR1 reads SGHTA; CDR2 reads FQGNSA. The germline V and J ends were trimmed by 4 bases and 1 base, with 12 bases remaining between them. The CDR3 DNA reads as TGTGCCAGCAGCTCCCAGCGGAGTCGCACAGATACGCAGTATTTT. Its translation: CASSSQRSRTDTQYF.

This chain joins TRBV10-3 and TRBJ2-2; a weak D match, TRBD1 (5 bases). The CDR3 is made up of 16 amino acids. The ends were cut back, 5 bases at V and 3 bases at J, with 16 bases in the middle. The germline V gene has CDR1 ENHRY and CDR2 SYGVKD. CDR3 sequence (DNA): TGTGCCATCAGTTACACAGGATTTGAAGACACCGGGGAGCTGTTTTTT. Protein: CAISYTGFEDTGELFF.

V usage is TRBV19 and J usage is TRBJ1-2; 7 nucleotides agree with TRBD1. With 1 base clipped from V and 5 bases from J, the junction kept 4 bases outside the gene matches. The CDR3 consists of 14 residues. Germline V lookup: CDR1 LNHDA, CDR2 SQIVND (reference sequence). Here the CDR3 reads CASSIGETGYGYTF. The CDR3 nucleotides read TGTGCCAGTAGTATAGGGGAGACAGGGTATGGCTACACCTTC.

This clonotype was counted only a few times. The chain recombines TRBV7-2 with TRBJ2-1; D may match TRBD1 or TRBD2 (5 bases each). CDR3 length: 15 residues. Germline V CDR1 and CDR2: SGHTA, FQGNSA. The ends were cut back, 5 bases at V and 3 bases at J, with 14 bases in the middle. The CDR3 is CASSLGVGIYNEQFF. The CDR3 DNA is TGTGCCAGCAGCCTGGGGGTGGGAATCTACAATGAGCAGTTCTTC. The whole variable domain, remainder taken from reference TRBV7-2 and TRBJ2-1, is GAGVSQSPSNKVTEKGKDVELRCDPISGHTALYWYRQSLGQGLEFLIYFQGNSAPDKSGLPSDRFSAERTGGSVSTLTIQRTQQEDSAVYLCASSLGVGIYNEQFFGPGTRLTVL.

There are a few counts of this clonotype. The genes are TRBV6-1 and TRBJ1-4; weak D call: TRBD1 (6 bases). CDR3 length equals 15 residues. The germline V and J ends were trimmed by 8 bases and 0 bases, with 13 bases remaining between them. In germline, CDR1 is MNHNS, CDR2 SASEGT. The CDR3 here is CASGEGQTTNEKLFF. CDR3 sequence (DNA): TGTGCCAGCGGCGAAGGACAGACAACTAATGAAAAACTGTTTTTT.

Only a few counts were recorded for this clonotype. This chain links TRBV27 with TRBJ2-5, with 7 bases identical to TRBD1. The CDR3 runs to 15 residues. The germline V gene encodes CDR1 MNHEY and CDR2 SMNVEV (reference sequence). Unmatched junction bases numbered 12, after V lost 6 bases and J lost 5 bases. The CDR3 nucleotides are TGTGCCAGCAGCGCCGGACAGGCCGAGCGGGAGACCCAGTACTTC. Its translation is CASSAGQAERETQYF.

This clonotype was seen only a few times. The gene calls are TRBV5-1 and TRBJ2-6; no reliable D call. V lost 0 bases to trimming and J lost 0 bases, with 13 bases between them. CDR1 and CDR2 (germline): SGHRS, YFSETQ. There are 18 residues in the CDR3. CDR3 sequence: CASSLEAELFSGANVLTF. DNA for the CDR3: TGCGCCAGCAGCTTGGAGGCCGAACTTTTCTCTGGGGCCAACGTCCTGACTTTC.

The rearrangement links TRBV6-2 or TRBV6-3 to TRBJ1-6; maybe TRBD1 (5 bases). V was trimmed by 6 bases and J by 5 bases, leaving 11 bases between them. Germline V CDR1 and CDR2: MNHEY, SVGEGT. The CDR3 loop spans 14 amino acids. CDR3 loop: CASRLGRDNSPLHF. The CDR3 coding sequence is TGTGCCAGCAGATTGGGACGGGATAATTCACCCCTCCACTTT.

The sample holds a few counts of this clonotype. The chain is built from TRBV4-1 and TRBJ1-3; D call uncertain. The length of the CDR3 is 16 residues. V was cut by 4 bases and J by 4 bases, with 17 bases left in between. Germline V lookup: CDR1 MGHRA, CDR2 YSYEKL. DNA of the CDR3: TGCGCCAGCAGCCCCGGGTCGACGCAAGCGGGAAACACCATATATTTT. It translates to CASSPGSTQAGNTIYF.

This clonotype was detected many times. The rearrangement joins TRBV29-1 to TRBJ2-5; D not resolved. The CDR3 contains 14 residues. Germline-derived CDR1 and CDR2 are SQVTM and ANQGSEA. Trimming left V 4 bases short and J 0 bases short, with 12 bases between. The CDR3 sequence is CSVAGQADQETQYF. The CDR3 DNA is TGCAGCGTTGCCGGGCAGGCGGACCAAGAGACCCAGTACTTC. Complete variable domain (other parts from reference TRBV29-1 and TRBJ2-5): SAVISQKPSRDICQRGTSLTIQCQVDSQVTMMFWYRQQPGQSLTLIATANQGSEATYESGFVIDKFPISRPNLTFSTLTVSNMSPEDSSIYLCSVAGQADQETQYFGPGTRLLVL.

The chain uses TRBV20-1 and TRBJ1-5; weak D call: TRBD1 (6 bases). CDR3 length: 14 amino acids. Trimming removed 5 bases from V and 7 bases from J, with 18 bases in between. Germline V gene lookup returns CDR1 DFQATT and CDR2 SNEGSKA (reference sequence). The CDR3 DNA sequence: TGCAGTGCTTGGAAGGGGGAGGGCAGCCAGCCCCAGCATTTT. Its protein is CSAWKGEGSQPQHF.

This chain uses TRBV20-1 with TRBJ2-1; 8 nucleotides agree with TRBD2. J gave up 4 bases and V 3 bases, and 11 bases lay outside the gene matches. This CDR3 contains 16 residues. Looked up from germline, CDR1 is DFQATT and CDR2 is SNEGSKA (reference sequence). In DNA form, the CDR3 reads TGCAGTGCTAGCTACGGAAGGTTAGCGGGATACAATGAGCAGTTCTTC. Translation: CSASYGRLAGYNEQFF.

The rearrangement links TRBV11-2 to TRBJ1-2, with D hard to call. The germline V gene encodes CDR1 SGHAT and CDR2 FQNNGV. V lost 4 bases, J lost 2 bases, and 14 bases lay in between. This CDR3 has 15 residues. CDR3 protein: CASSSPRGRNYGYTF. The CDR3 DNA is TGTGCCAGCAGCTCGCCCCGAGGGAGAAACTATGGCTACACCTTC.

The chain couples TRBV4-1 to TRBJ2-7; tentatively, D is TRBD1 or TRBD2 (5 bases each). This CDR3 has 16 amino acids. The V end was cut by 4 bases, the J end by 7 bases, with 23 bases between. CDR1 and CDR2 from the germline V gene are MGHRA and YSYEKL. The CDR3 is CASSRDRQRAGGEQYF. The CDR3 nucleotides read TGCGCCAGCAGCCGGGACCGACAGAGGGCTGGTGGGGAGCAGTACTTC.

The sample holds a few counts of this clonotype. The V call is TRBV5-1, the J call TRBJ1-2, with D perhaps matching TRBD1 (6 bases). CDR3 length equals 14 residues. Trimming removed 4 bases at V and 2 bases at J, with 12 bases between. The V gene's germline CDR1 is SGHRS and CDR2 YFSETQ. This CDR3 is CASSTGQPNYGYTF. The CDR3 bases are TGCGCCAGCAGCACTGGACAGCCGAACTATGGCTACACCTTC.

The chain links TRBV29-1 to TRBJ1-2; D uncertain. There are 9 residues in the CDR3. Germline CDR1 and CDR2: SQVTM and ANQGSEA. Trimming took off 4 bases at V and 7 bases at J, with 4 bases between the two ends. DNA for the CDR3: TGCAGCGTTGGAACTGGCTACACCTTC. This sequence encodes CSVGTGYTF.